This TCR beta chain was identified in a study of beta chain features in type 1 diabetes listed by TCRdb under 2018. Describing the broader study: Mean age, gender distribution, total cell number and subset yield were not different between patients and healthy donors. In the study, TCRB repertoires of sorted circulating CD4+ T cell subsets from recently diagnosed type 1 diabetes patients were compared with those of matched healthy donors. Regulatory and stem cell-like memory subsets were obtained from only 8 patients and about 8 healthy donors, while naive and central memory subsets were obtained from all 30 or so donors. Across all samples, roughly 110,000,000 sorted cells were examined, and cell number per subset correlated strongly with RNA yield.

Each donor gave one peripheral blood draw, averaging approximately 0.12 L, which was collected into heparinised tubes. Using a panel that included CD45RO, CCR7, CD25, CD127, CD95 and CD27, naive, central memory, regulatory and stem cell-like memory CD4+ T cells were sorted on a BD FACSAria II. Every sorted population had a purity above 95%. PBMCs were isolated immediately by Lymphoprep density gradient centrifugation and stained directly without culture. To minimize batch effects, samples were stained and sorted in pairs, one healthy donor with one patient per experiment. The CDR3 covers 17 residues, taking in both the cysteine and the phenylalanine. Only the CDR3 part of the read is kept: 51 bases, read in frame from the first base. All of the isolated RNA was reverse transcribed with the High Capacity cDNA Reverse Transcription Kit, so expressed TCRB transcripts were sequenced. Deep immunoSEQ sequencing was performed on naive, central memory and regulatory T cell samples, with an average of about 3.6 million total reads per sample. Sorted cells were lysed in RLT buffer and RNA was extracted with DNase-treated RNeasy Micro or Mini kits, depending on cell number. Each cell subset was processed separately to prevent cross-contamination, with patient and healthy donor samples processed together. The immunoSEQ multiplex PCR was used to amplify TCRB sequences from cDNA, yielding 87-bp fragments that span the CDR3 region. Amplicons were sequenced on the Illumina HiSeq platform. The paper's processing steps were these. Synthetic template baselines were used to correct PCR bias computationally, reads within Hamming distance 2 were collapsed, and singletons that could not be merged were discarded. Reads were aligned against IMGT so that V, D and J genes, CDR3 length and insertions or deletions at six rearrangement sites could be assigned. Clonotype counts were normalized to sorted cell number within each subset before computing true diversity and Gini coefficients with the tcR R package. Repertoire sharing was quantified using the overlap coefficient calculated on TCRB nucleotide sequences. Sourced from immuneACCESS, this table was stored by TCRdb with only in-frame sequences that have V and J called. A share of the clones is absent; for the studies checked, an unresolved V gene accounts for under half, and the remainder has no known explanation. Clone size and the V and J calls come from that table; the DNA yielded D and trimming. Recorded for this sample are approximately 150,000 clones; 7.5% to 9.5% of them occurred a single time. The top ten constitute roughly 2.5% of the sample.

In regard to this clone: Its recognized antigen is unknown. Base-call qualities are not available, and no considerably larger clone is one nucleotide away.

On the study overall, not on this receptor specifically: Patients with type 1 diabetes made fewer insertions and deleted more nucleotides at VDJ recombination sites, implying thymic rearrangement abnormalities. Shorter templates might be favored by PCR, yet because patient and control samples were amplified and corrected together, any such skew would affect both groups equally. Naive, central memory and regulatory TCRB repertoires appeared to be more similar among patients than among healthy donors. Because cDNA was sequenced instead of genomic DNA, highly expressing activated cells could be over-represented, though the groups showed no difference in activation or CD3 levels. HLA sub-analyses involved small numbers of individuals, so any influence of HLA type on TCRB rearrangement remained unresolved. A moderate but significant shortening of TCRB CDR3 length was observed in type 1 diabetes patients in all four CD4+ subsets.

The chain is made from TRBV1 and TRBJ2-1; TRBD2 was called by the table and not checked on the DNA. TRBV1 is classified as a pseudogene. The specimen was central memory CD4+ T cells from blood. This sequence was found in a woman under 30 in good health. The sequenced DNA: TGCACCAGCAGCCAAGAGGGAACTAGCGGGATCCCATTTTCGCAGTTCTTC. Translated, this is CTSSQEGTSGIPFSQFF.